These 8 T cell receptor beta chains came from one sample sequenced in a study of blood T cell repertoires in COVID-19. Using immunoSEQ multiplex PCR, the repertoire was profiled, and TCRdb retains in-frame clones only, with some absent. The top ten hold around 5.8% of the sample, which has about 75,000 clones, roughly 90% seen once. The sequenced material came from peripheral blood. The origin of the receptors is a woman aged 50 to 65 with acute or convalescent COVID-19.

The chain joins TRBV6-5 to TRBJ1-3; the D gene is possibly TRBD1 (5 bases). V lost 7 bases and J lost 8, with 18 bases in between. In germline, CDR1 is MNHEY, CDR2 SVGAGI. The CDR3 loop spans 14 amino acids. The CDR3 DNA reads as TGTGCCAGCACCTATACGAGGGGCGGGGACACCATATATTTT. Translation: CASTYTRGGDTIYF.

The chain combines TRBV7-2 with TRBJ1-2; D possibly corresponds to TRBD1 (6 bases). V lost 6 bases to trimming and J lost 2 bases, with 16 bases between them. Germline CDR1 and CDR2: SGHTA and FQGNSA. CDR3 length: 15 residues. Written as DNA, the CDR3 is TGTGCCAGCAGGCGCCGGGACACAGACAACTATGGCTACACCTTC. Encoded protein: CASRRRDTDNYGYTF. Complete variable domain (other parts from reference TRBV7-2 and TRBJ1-2): GAGVSQSPSNKVTEKGKDVELRCDPISGHTALYWYRQSLGQGLEFLIYFQGNSAPDKSGLPSDRFSAERTGGSVSTLTIQRTQQEDSAVYLCASRRRDTDNYGYTFGSGTRLTVV.

The chain has TRBV5-1 and TRBJ2-7; 10 nucleotides line up with TRBD1. Germline-derived CDR1 and CDR2 are SGHRS and YFSETQ. The V segment lost 2 bases and the J segment 6 bases; nucleotides outside the gene matches: 8. The CDR3 totals 15 residues. Here the CDR3 DNA reads TGCGCCAGCAGCTTTGCCGGGACAGGGGAGGTCGAGCAGTACTTC. As protein: CASSFAGTGEVEQYF.

The V call is TRBV28, the J call TRBJ1-2; D may be TRBD1 (6 bases). Germline-derived CDR1 and CDR2 are MDHEN and SYDVKM. This CDR3 is built from 14 residues. Trimming took off 2 bases at V and 8 bases at J, with 15 bases between the two ends. CDR3 region: CASSLLEFRGGYTF. CDR3 coding DNA: TGTGCCAGCAGTTTACTGGAGTTTAGGGGGGGCTACACCTTC.

The chain is built from TRBV2 and TRBJ2-7, with 8 bases lining up with TRBD1. The trim removed 7 bases at V and 5 bases at J, leaving 10 bases unmatched. Looked up from germline, CDR1 is SNHLY and CDR2 is FYNNEI. This CDR3 is 14 amino acids long. The CDR3 is CASKARGLENEQYF. The CDR3 coding sequence is TGTGCCAGCAAGGCCAGGGGGCTCGAGAACGAGCAGTACTTC.

This clone was found once. The chain employs TRBV24-1 and TRBJ2-1; 14 bases align to TRBD2. The CDR3 consists of 16 residues. Germline-derived CDR1 and CDR2 are KGHDR and SFDVKD. The V and J ends lost 3 bases and 9 bases, in that order; junction bases with no gene match: 6. The CDR3 sequence: CATSDPGTSGSGEQFF. CDR3 nucleotides: TGTGCCACCAGTGATCCTGGGACTAGCGGGAGCGGTGAGCAGTTCTTC.

This rearrangement joins TRBV4-1 to TRBJ1-4; 7 nucleotides match TRBD1. The CDR3 has 14 amino acids. Germline V gives CDR1 MGHRA, CDR2 YSYEKL. Trimming cost V 4 bases and J 2 bases; bases outside gene matches: 1. The CDR3 DNA is TGCGCCAGCAGCCGACAGGGCACTAATGAAAAACTGTTTTTT. Its translation is CASSRQGTNEKLFF.

V usage is TRBV5-6 and J usage is TRBJ2-1; tentatively, D is TRBD1 (5 bases). Germline-derived CDR1 and CDR2 are SGHDT and YYEEEE. The V end lost 0 bases, the J end lost 2 bases, and 9 bases lay between the germline ends. The CDR3 covers 15 residues. CDR3 in DNA: TGTGCCAGCAGCTTGGTAGGGGTCACCTACAATGAGCAGTTCTTC. The encoded protein is CASSLVGVTYNEQFF.